In its sample, the clone carrying this T cell receptor (beta chain) was seen many times. The germline V gene encodes CDR1 DFQATT and CDR2 SNEGSKA (reference sequence). CDR3 size: 15 residues. Trimming stripped 6 bases from V and 0 bases from J, with 12 bases between. Profiles of TCR beta VDJ and CDR3 were generated from a genomic DNA template. From the reads, TCRdb called clonotypes with MiXCR, one entry per CDR3 protein. The table has more than 250,000 distinct CDR3 sequences, 50% to 70% seen once. This record belongs to a study of CD8+CD57+ T cells in acquired aplastic anemia. This receptor was taken from a human donor with severe aplastic anemia or a healthy control (not recorded which). The specimen was sorted CD4+, CD8+, or CD8+CD57+ T cells (not recorded which) from PBMCs. The rearrangement uses TRBV20-1 and TRBJ1-6, with D perhaps matching TRBD1 (6 bases). CDR3 region: CSAPGARSYNSPLHF. The DNA for the CDR3 is TGCAGTGCACCAGGGGCCCGCTCCTATAATTCACCCCTCCACTTT.